This T cell receptor beta chain was identified during a study of cytomegalovirus exposure and HLA in healthy donors. Study as a whole: Samples from HLA-typed donors yielded approximately 80 million unique TCRs in an early data release. Findings and limits, study-wide: Published work reported that the classifier diagnosed cytomegalovirus status with high specificity and sensitivity. Sequencing depth across donors, presence/absence analyses assumed, was roughly uniform. Some highly shared sequence variants likely arose as a pipeline artifact.

The CDR3 runs 22 residues. From germline, CDR1 is LGHNA and CDR2 YNFKEQ. The V segment lost 0 bases and the J segment 1 base; nucleotides outside the gene matches: 18. About this clone: Its antigen is unknown.

The PCR had 60 Vbeta and 13 Jbeta primers. TCRdb's copy holds only in-frame clones and misses some; the assay was immunoSEQ multiplex PCR. The sample contains 100,000 to 120,000 clones, around 78% of which appear only once. Sample: PBMCs. V and J are TRBV4-2 and TRBJ2-4, with TRBD2 identical over 10 bases. This sequence originates from a young woman in good health and CMV-seronegative. CDR3 coding DNA: TGTGCCAGCAGCCAAGACCCTATAGGTCTAGCGGGAGTAGTGAGGGCCAAAAACATTCAGTACTTC. This sequence encodes CASSQDPIGLAGVVRAKNIQYF.